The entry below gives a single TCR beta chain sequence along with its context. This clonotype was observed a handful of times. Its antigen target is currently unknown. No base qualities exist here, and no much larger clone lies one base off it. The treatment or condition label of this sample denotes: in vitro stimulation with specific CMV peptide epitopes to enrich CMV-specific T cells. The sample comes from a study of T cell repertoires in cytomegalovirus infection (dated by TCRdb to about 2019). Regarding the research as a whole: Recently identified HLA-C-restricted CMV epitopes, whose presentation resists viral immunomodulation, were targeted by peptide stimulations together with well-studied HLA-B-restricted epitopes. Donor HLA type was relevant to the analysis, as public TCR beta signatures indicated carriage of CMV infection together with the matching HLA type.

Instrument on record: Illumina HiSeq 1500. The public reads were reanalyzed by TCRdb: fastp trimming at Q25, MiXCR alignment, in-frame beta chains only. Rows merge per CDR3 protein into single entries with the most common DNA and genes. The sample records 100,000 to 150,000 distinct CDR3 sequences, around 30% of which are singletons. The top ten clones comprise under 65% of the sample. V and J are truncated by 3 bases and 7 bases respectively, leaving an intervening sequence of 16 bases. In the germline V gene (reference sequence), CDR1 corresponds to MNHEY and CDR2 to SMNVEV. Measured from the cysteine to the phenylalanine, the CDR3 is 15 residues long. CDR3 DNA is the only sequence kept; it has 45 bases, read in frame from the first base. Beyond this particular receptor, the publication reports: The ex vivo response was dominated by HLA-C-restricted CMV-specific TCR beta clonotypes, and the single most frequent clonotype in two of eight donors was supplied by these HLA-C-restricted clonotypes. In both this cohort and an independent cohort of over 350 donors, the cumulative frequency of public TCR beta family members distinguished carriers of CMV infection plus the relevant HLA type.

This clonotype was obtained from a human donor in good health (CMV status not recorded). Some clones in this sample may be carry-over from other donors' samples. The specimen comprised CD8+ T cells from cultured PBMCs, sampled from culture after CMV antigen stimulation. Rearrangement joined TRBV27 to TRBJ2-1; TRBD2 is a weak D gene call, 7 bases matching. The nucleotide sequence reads TGTGCCAGCAGTTTGAAAGGGGGGGGCTTGAATGAGCAGTTCTTC. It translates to CASSLKGGGLNEQFF.